These 12 T cell receptor beta chains share one sample of origin, sequenced in a study of cytomegalovirus exposure and HLA in healthy donors. Use of 60 Vbeta and 13 Jbeta primers characterized the PCR. TCRdb's copy holds only in-frame clones and misses some; the assay was immunoSEQ multiplex PCR. The sample carries about 200,000 clones, around 79% recorded once. The sample taken for sequencing was PBMCs. The receptors stem from a girl aged 2 to 10 in good health and CMV-seronegative.

This clone was counted once. This chain connects TRBV7-9 to TRBJ1-4, with unresolved D. Germline V gene data show CDR1 as SEHNR and CDR2 as FQNEAQ (reference sequence). CDR3 size: 13 residues. Trimming shortened V by 0 bases and J by 8 bases, and 7 bases separated the two germline ends. The CDR3 nucleotides read TGTGCCAGCAGCTTAGCGCTTCGGGAAAAACTGTTTTTT. This codes for CASSLALREKLFF.

The chain uses TRBV4-1 and TRBJ1-5, with 7 bases identical to TRBD1. CDR3 length: 14 amino acids. Germline loops: CDR1 MGHRA, CDR2 YSYEKL. Trimming took 3 bases from V and 2 from J; bases not matched to a gene: 1. For the CDR3, the DNA is TGCGCCAGCAGCCACCAGGGGGGCAATCAGCCCCAGCATTTT. Its protein is CASSHQGGNQPQHF.

In its sample, this clone was seen once. The chain has TRBV9 and TRBJ1-1; 7 bases match TRBD1. The V gene end was trimmed by 4 bases and the J gene end by 1 base; junction bases not matched to a gene: 7. The CDR3 loop spans 15 amino acids. Germline CDR1 reads SGDLS; CDR2 reads YYNGEE. CDR3 DNA sequence: TGTGCCAGCAGCCCCCGGGACAGCGAGAACACTGAAGCTTTCTTT. Translation gives CASSPRDSENTEAFF.

The chain uses TRBV18 and TRBJ1-4; no firm D call. There are 16 residues in the CDR3. The germline CDR1 and CDR2 sequences are KGHSH and LQKENI. V was shortened by 1 base and J by 8 bases, with 17 bases between the two germline ends. For the CDR3, the DNA is TGTGCCAGCTCACCACAGTTGAACGGTTCTCCCGAAAAACTGTTTTTT. Its protein is CASSPQLNGSPEKLFF.

This chain connects TRBV7-9 to TRBJ1-1; 7 bases agree with TRBD1. CDR1 and CDR2 from the germline V gene are SEHNR and FQNEAQ (reference sequence). With 8 bases clipped from V and 1 base from J, the junction kept 4 bases outside the gene matches. CDR3 length: 13 residues. The CDR3 region has the DNA TGTGCCAGCTCGGGACAGCGGAACACTGAAGCTTTCTTT. It yields the protein CASSGQRNTEAFF.

This clone was recorded a few times. The chain is built from TRBV6-1 and TRBJ1-1; D is possibly TRBD1 (6 bases). V lost 8 bases to trimming and J lost 0 bases, with 13 bases between them. The CDR3 totals 14 residues. Germline lookup yields CDR1 MNHNS and CDR2 SASEGT. The CDR3 region has the DNA TGTGCCAGCGGAAGGGACAACATGAACACTGAAGCTTTCTTT. Protein sequence: CASGRDNMNTEAFF.

V gene TRBV5-6 combines with J gene TRBJ2-5, with D unclear. CDR1 and CDR2 (germline): SGHDT, YYEEEE. CDR3 length equals 15 residues. Trimming cost V 4 bases and J 1 base, with 14 bases left between them. The CDR3 here is CASSQRVLRQETQYF. The CDR3 DNA is TGTGCCAGCAGCCAACGGGTTTTACGCCAAGAGACCCAGTACTTC. Combining the CDR3 with reference TRBV5-6 and TRBJ2-5 gives the whole variable domain DAGVTQSPTHLIKTRGQQVTLRCSPKSGHDTVSWYQQALGQGPQFIFQYYEEEERQRGNFPDRFSGHQFPNYSSELNVNALLLGDSALYLCASSQRVLRQETQYFGPGTRLLVL.

The rearrangement joins TRBV6-4 to TRBJ2-1; D perhaps matches TRBD1 (6 bases). Germline-derived CDR1 and CDR2 are MRHNA and SNTAGT. This CDR3 spans 15 amino acids. V gave up 5 bases and J gave up 6 bases, with 17 bases separating them. CDR3 coding DNA: TGTGCCAGCAGTACCGGAGCGCAGGGGATCAATGAGCAGTTCTTC. Translated: CASSTGAQGINEQFF.

J is TRBJ2-3 and V is TRBV19; 11 positions agree with TRBD2. Trimming took 6 bases from V and 1 from J; bases not matched to a gene: 9. CDR1 is LNHDA and CDR2 is SQIVND in the germline V gene (reference sequence). This CDR3 has 17 residues. The CDR3 reads CASSSFSGRAGTDTQYF. In DNA form, the CDR3 reads TGTGCCAGTAGCTCGTTTAGCGGGAGGGCAGGCACAGATACGCAGTATTTT. The full variable domain, completed using reference TRBV19 and TRBJ2-3, is DGGITQSPKYLFRKEGQNVTLSCEQNLNHDAMYWYRQDPGQGLRLIYYSQIVNDFQKGDIAEGYSVSREKKESFPLTVTSAQKNPTAFYLCASSSFSGRAGTDTQYFGPGTRLTVL.

V is TRBV7-9 and J is TRBJ1-3; 10 bases align to TRBD1. The CDR3 contains 14 residues. J lost 11 bases, V lost 4 bases, and 8 bases had no gene match. The germline CDR1 and CDR2 sequences are SEHNR and FQNEAQ (reference sequence). DNA of the CDR3: TGTGCCAGCAGCTCCGGGACAGGGGCATGGGCCATATATTTT. Translated: CASSSGTGAWAIYF. Supplemented by reference TRBV7-9 and TRBJ1-3, the full variable domain reads DTGVSQNPRHKITKRGQNVTFRCDPISEHNRLYWYRQTLGQGPEFLTYFQNEAQLEKSRLLSDRFSAERPKGSFSTLEIQRTEQGDSAMYLCASSSGTGAWAIYFGEGSWLTVV.

With regard to this clone: One end of the junction is discordant with germline, which a read error may explain. The V and J genes are TRBV29-1 and TRBJ2-2; TRBD1 is a possible D gene (6 bases). CDR3 length: 15 amino acids. Germline CDR1 and CDR2: SQVTM and ANQGSEA. In nucleotides, the CDR3 is TGCGGCGTCTCCAGTAAATCAACAGGGACCGGGGAGCTGTTTTTT. Translating it yields CGVSSKSTGTGELFF.

The V gene is TRBV7-9, the J gene TRBJ2-7, with TRBD1 matching 7 bases. The junction had 12 bases not matched to a gene; V was cut back by 2 bases and J by 2 bases. The V gene's germline CDR1 is SEHNR and CDR2 FQNEAQ (reference sequence). CDR3 size: 17 residues. This CDR3 is CASSLTHRDRATYEQYF. For the CDR3, the DNA is TGTGCCAGCAGCTTAACACACCGGGACAGAGCAACCTACGAGCAGTACTTC.